This T cell receptor beta chain was sequenced in a study of a mutant IDH1 vaccine in newly diagnosed glioma. As to this clone: Its antigen remains unidentified.

Sequenced by immunoSEQ multiplex PCR; TCRdb stores in-frame clones only, minus some. This table has some 59,000 clones, approximately 89% appearing once. Germline CDR1 reads ENHRY; CDR2 reads SYGVKD. Germline trimming cut 6 bases from V and 0 bases from J; bases unmatched to any gene: 7. The CDR3 is made up of 15 amino acids. Time point reported: week 11, during vaccination. Each dose of the vaccine consisted of 300 ug of mutant IDH1 20-mer peptide, with topical imiquimod. The starting material was PBMCs, obtained from a glioma patient whose treatment included an IDH1 peptide vaccine. The chain couples TRBV10-3 to TRBJ1-1, with 7 bases matching TRBD1. The receptor was derived from a man in his forties with glioma. CDR3 in amino acids: CAIRGDSVMNTEAFF. The CDR3 DNA sequence: TGTGCCATCAGGGGGGACAGCGTTATGAACACTGAAGCTTTCTTT.